The rows below give T cell receptor beta chains drawn from one sample of a study of cytomegalovirus exposure and HLA in healthy donors. TCRdb's table, derived via immunoSEQ multiplex PCR, lists solely in-frame clones and lacks some. This sample has about 150,000 clones, with 80% to 90% found just once. The sequenced sample consisted of PBMCs. These receptors came from a woman aged 18 to 35 in good health and CMV-seronegative. CDR3s include the opening cysteine and the closing phenylalanine or tryptophan. Fields, in order: J gene, V gene, D gene, clone size, CDR3 protein, CDR3 DNA. D genes are given only for firm matches. Only part of the rows carry a size: once, few, many, or a class if the clone is expanded.

>TRBJ2-1|TRBV19|TRBD1|few
CASTGTGYNEQFF
TGTGCCAGTACCGGGACAGGGTACAATGAGCAGTTCTTC
>TRBJ2-1|TRBV19|TRBD2|NA
CASSTPGSGYNEQFF
TGTGCCAGTAGTACCCCGGGTAGCGGGTACAATGAGCAGTTCTTC
>TRBJ2-2|TRBV19|TRBD2|NA
CASSMGLASGELFF
TGTGCCAGTAGTATGGGACTAGCCTCCGGGGAGCTGTTTTTT
>TRBJ1-2|TRBV4-2|NA|NA
CASSLRPGANYGYTF
TGTGCCAGCAGCCTTCGCCCCGGGGCTAACTATGGCTACACCTTC
>TRBJ1-2|TRBV6-5|NA|NA
CASSYSSANYGYTF
TGTGCCAGCAGTTACTCGAGTGCGAACTATGGCTACACCTTC
>TRBJ2-2|TRBV5-4|NA|NA
CASSHGLPRDTGELFF
TGTGCCAGCAGCCACGGTTTGCCTCGGGACACCGGGGAGCTGTTTTTT
>TRBJ2-2|TRBV11-3|NA|NA
CASSFSQGNTGELFF
TGTGCCAGCAGCTTCTCTCAGGGAAACACCGGGGAGCTGTTTTTT
>TRBJ1-4|TRBV28|NA|few
CASSSPPLSGAGRGEKLFF
TGTGCCAGCAGTTCCCCCCCTCTCTCGGGAGCGGGGCGCGGTGAAAAACTGTTTTTT
>TRBJ2-3|TRBV19|NA|NA
CASSIRTTSTDTQYF
TGTGCCAGTAGTATTAGAACTACGAGCACAGATACGCAGTATTTT
>TRBJ2-1|TRBV18|TRBD2|NA
CASSRTSGPYNEQFF
TGTGCCAGCTCCCGGACTAGCGGCCCTTACAATGAGCAGTTCTTC
>TRBJ2-7|TRBV11-2|TRBD1|NA
CASSRLGTGSGEQYF
TGTGCCAGCAGCAGACTCGGGACAGGGAGCGGCGAGCAGTACTTC
>TRBJ1-2|TRBV27|NA|NA
CASTTPGGGYGYTF
TGTGCCAGCACCACCCCTGGGGGAGGCTATGGCTACACCTTC
>TRBJ1-3|TRBV30|NA|NA
CAWSPRSSGNTIYF
TGTGCCTGGAGCCCCCGGAGCTCTGGAAACACCATATATTTT
>TRBJ1-3|TRBV28|TRBD1|NA
CASSPTGFAGNTIYF
TGTGCCAGCAGCCCGACAGGGTTTGCTGGAAACACCATATATTTT
>TRBJ2-7|TRBV2|NA|NA
CASSGEGLEQYF
TGTGCCAGCAGTGGCGAGGGTCTCGAGCAGTACTTC
>TRBJ1-5|TRBV28|NA|NA
CASSFPGLYQPQHF
TGTGCCAGCAGTTTTCCGGGACTCTATCAGCCCCAGCATTTT
>TRBJ2-5|TRBV2|TRBD2|NA
CASSEGGSGETQYF
TGTGCCAGCAGTGAAGGCGGTAGCGGGGAGACCCAGTACTTC
>TRBJ2-7|TRBV4-1|NA|NA
CASSQEHLGTSEQYF
TGCGCCAGCAGCCAAGAGCACCTCGGGACAAGCGAGCAGTACTTC
>TRBJ2-3|TRBV5-4|TRBD2|NA
CASSPPGTSTDTQYF
TGTGCCAGCAGCCCTCCTGGGACTAGCACCGATACGCAGTATTTT
>TRBJ2-1|TRBV28|NA|NA
CASSSRIEQFF
TGTGCCAGCAGTTCCCGTATTGAGCAGTTCTTC
>TRBJ1-2|TRBV14|NA|NA
CASSPVDGALGGYTF
TGTGCCAGCAGCCCCGTCGATGGGGCTCTGGGGGGCTACACCTTC
>TRBJ2-6|TRBV18|TRBD1|NA
CASTSRQGAGANVLTF
TGTGCCAGCACCTCCCGACAGGGCGCCGGGGCCAACGTCCTGACTTTC
>TRBJ1-6|TRBV18|TRBD1|NA
CASSPRQGDRSPLHF
TGTGCCAGCTCACCGAGACAGGGGGATCGGTCACCCCTCCACTTT
>TRBJ2-4|TRBV6-5|NA|NA
CASSFGEQNIQYF
TGTGCCAGCAGTTTCGGGGAACAAAACATTCAGTACTTC
>TRBJ2-1|TRBV11-3|NA|NA
CASSSTPRGFNEQFF
TGTGCCAGCAGCTCAACCCCCAGGGGCTTCAATGAGCAGTTCTTC
>TRBJ2-2|TRBV4-3|TRBD2|few
CASSQDPGREGAGELFF
TGCGCCAGCAGCCAAGATCCGGGCCGGGAGGGCGCCGGGGAGCTGTTTTTT
>TRBJ2-7|TRBV7-2|NA|NA
CASSLGGERDEQYF
TGTGCCAGCAGCTTAGGGGGGGAAAGGGACGAGCAGTACTTC
>TRBJ2-1|TRBV4-1|NA|once
CASSQEWASEQFF
TGCGCCAGCAGCCAAGAATGGGCTTCTGAGCAGTTCTTC
>TRBJ2-5|TRBV10-3|TRBD2|once
CAISGVLAGDPTGETQYF
TGTGCCATCAGTGGGGTACTAGCGGGGGACCCGACGGGAGAGACCCAGTACTTC
>TRBJ2-7|TRBV5-4|TRBD2|NA
CASSPGLAGGLSYEQYF
TGTGCCAGCAGCCCGGGACTAGCGGGAGGACTTTCCTACGAGCAGTACTTC
>TRBJ2-5|TRBV7-2|TRBD2|NA
CASSLVAGVSETQYF
TGTGCCAGCAGCTTAGTTGCGGGGGTGTCGGAGACCCAGTACTTC
>TRBJ1-1|TRBV11-2|NA|NA
CASSPRIRTEAFF
TGTGCCAGCAGCCCCCGCATTAGAACTGAAGCTTTCTTT